This T cell receptor (beta chain) was found in a study of blood T cell repertoires in COVID-19. As for the study in general: The samples span acute and convalescent COVID-19 from the United States, Italy and Spain.

Original processing notes: Amplification of reference gene primers was used by the study to estimate nucleated cell counts. Clones were sequenced by immunoSEQ multiplex PCR, and TCRdb holds only the in-frame ones, with some missing. V and J calls and clone size are those listed in that table; D and trimming were worked out from the DNA. The table has about 350,000 clones, about nine tenths seen once. Trimming shortened V by 4 bases and J by 5 bases, and 18 bases separated the two germline ends. CDR1 and CDR2 from the germline V gene are SGHRS and YFSETQ. The length of the CDR3 is 15 residues. Participant reports of clinical history set cohort assignment.

The J gene is TRBJ1-1, the V gene TRBV5-1; maybe TRBD1 (6 bases). The TCR originated in a woman between 25 and 40 years old who had been exposed to COVID-19. The material sequenced was PBMCs or T cells enriched from blood (not recorded which). DNA of the CDR3: TGCGCCAGCAGCCAGCAACAGGGCACTCCGACTGAAGCTTTCTTT. Protein: CASSQQQGTPTEAFF. Full variable domain (missing parts from reference TRBV5-1 and TRBJ1-1): KAGVTQTPRYLIKTRGQQVTLSCSPISGHRSVSWYQQTPGQGLQFLFEYFSETQRNKGNFPGRFSGRQFSNSRSEMNVSTLELGDSALYLCASSQQQGTPTEAFFGQGTRLTVV.